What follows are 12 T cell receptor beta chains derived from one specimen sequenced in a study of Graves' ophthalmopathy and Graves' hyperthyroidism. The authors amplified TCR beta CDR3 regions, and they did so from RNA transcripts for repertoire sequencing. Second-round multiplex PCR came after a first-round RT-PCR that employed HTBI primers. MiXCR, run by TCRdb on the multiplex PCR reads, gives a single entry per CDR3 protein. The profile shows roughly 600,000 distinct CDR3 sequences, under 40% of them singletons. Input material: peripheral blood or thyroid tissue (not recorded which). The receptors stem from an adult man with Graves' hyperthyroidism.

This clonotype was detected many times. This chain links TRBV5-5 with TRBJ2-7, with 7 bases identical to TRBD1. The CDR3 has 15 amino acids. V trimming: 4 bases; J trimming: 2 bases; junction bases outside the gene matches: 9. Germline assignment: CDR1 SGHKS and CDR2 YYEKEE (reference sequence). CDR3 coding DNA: TGTGCCAGCAGCCTCGTGGACAGGCCCGCCTACGAGCAGTACTTC. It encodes CASSLVDRPAYEQYF.

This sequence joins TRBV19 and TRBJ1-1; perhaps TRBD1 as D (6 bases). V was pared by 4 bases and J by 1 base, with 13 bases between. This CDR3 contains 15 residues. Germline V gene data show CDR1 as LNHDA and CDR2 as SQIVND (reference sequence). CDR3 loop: CASSNRAKWNTEAFF. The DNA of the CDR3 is TGTGCCAGTAGTAACAGGGCTAAATGGAACACTGAAGCTTTCTTT.

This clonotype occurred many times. This CDR3 is CASSQDSTQYF. In DNA, the CDR3 is TGTGCCAGCAGCCAAGATAGTACCCAGTACTTC. The rearrangement uses TRBV3-1 and TRBJ2-5, with D uncertain. Germline values: CDR1 LGHDT, CDR2 YNNKEL (reference sequence). The CDR3 consists of 11 residues. The V gene lost 0 bases and the J gene lost 8 bases, with 4 bases spanning the gap.

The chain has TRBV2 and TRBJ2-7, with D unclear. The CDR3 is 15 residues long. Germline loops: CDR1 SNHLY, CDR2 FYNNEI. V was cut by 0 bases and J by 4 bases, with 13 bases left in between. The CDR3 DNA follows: TGTGCCAGCAGTGAAGCGGGTCCGGCGTATTACGAGCAGTACTTC. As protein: CASSEAGPAYYEQYF.

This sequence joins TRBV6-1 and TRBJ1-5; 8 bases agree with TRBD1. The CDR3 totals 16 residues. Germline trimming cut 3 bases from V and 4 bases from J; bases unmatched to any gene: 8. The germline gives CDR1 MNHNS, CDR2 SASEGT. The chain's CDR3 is CASSDKTGDWNQPQHF. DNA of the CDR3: TGTGCCAGCAGTGATAAGACAGGGGATTGGAATCAGCCCCAGCATTTT.

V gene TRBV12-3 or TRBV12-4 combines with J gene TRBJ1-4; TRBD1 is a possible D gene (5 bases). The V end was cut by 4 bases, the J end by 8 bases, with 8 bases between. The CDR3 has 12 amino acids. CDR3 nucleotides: TGTGCCAGCAGTTCAGGGAAGGAAAAACTGTTTTTT. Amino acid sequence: CASSSGKEKLFF.

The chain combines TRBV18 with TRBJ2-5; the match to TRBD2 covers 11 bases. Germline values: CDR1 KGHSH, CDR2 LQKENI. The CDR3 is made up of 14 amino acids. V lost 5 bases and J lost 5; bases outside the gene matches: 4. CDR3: CASSETSGSETQYF. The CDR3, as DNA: TGTGCCAGCTCAGAAACTAGCGGGAGTGAGACCCAGTACTTC.

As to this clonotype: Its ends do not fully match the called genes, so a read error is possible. The CDR3 DNA sequence: TGCGCCAGCAGCCAAGATAGCGGGCGGGAGGACCCTCACTTT. Encoded protein: CASSQDSGREDPHF. This chain uses TRBV7-9 with TRBJ1-6; no clear D. In germline, CDR1 is SEHNR, CDR2 FQNEAQ (reference sequence). The CDR3 has 14 amino acids.

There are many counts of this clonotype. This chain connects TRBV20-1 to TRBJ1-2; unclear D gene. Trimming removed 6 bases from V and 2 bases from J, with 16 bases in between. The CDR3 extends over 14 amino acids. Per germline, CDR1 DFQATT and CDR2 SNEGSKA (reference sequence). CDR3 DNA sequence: TGCAGTGCAAAAGACCGTATAATAAACTATGGCTACACCTTC. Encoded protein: CSAKDRIINYGYTF.

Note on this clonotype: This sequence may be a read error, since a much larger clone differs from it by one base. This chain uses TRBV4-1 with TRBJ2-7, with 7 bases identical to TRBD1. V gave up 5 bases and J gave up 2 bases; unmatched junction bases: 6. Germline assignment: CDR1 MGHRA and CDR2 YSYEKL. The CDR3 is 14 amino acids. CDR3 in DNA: TGCGCCAGCAGCTTCCGGGACAGTGCCTACGAGCAGTACTTC. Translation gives CASSFRDSAYEQYF.

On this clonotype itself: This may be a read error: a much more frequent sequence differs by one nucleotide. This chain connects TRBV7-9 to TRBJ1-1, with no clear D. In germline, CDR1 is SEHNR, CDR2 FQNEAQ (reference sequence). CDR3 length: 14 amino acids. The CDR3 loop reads CTSSLEVEWEEAFF. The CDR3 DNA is TGTACCAGCAGCTTAGAAGTGGAGTGGGAGGAAGCTTTCTTT.

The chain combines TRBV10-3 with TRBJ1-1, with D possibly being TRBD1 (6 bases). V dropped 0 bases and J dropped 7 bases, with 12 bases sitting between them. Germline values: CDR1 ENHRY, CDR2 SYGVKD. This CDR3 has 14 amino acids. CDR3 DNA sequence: TGTGCCATCAGTGAGTCGGCAGGGGTCGGTGAAGCTTTCTTT. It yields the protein CAISESAGVGEAFF.